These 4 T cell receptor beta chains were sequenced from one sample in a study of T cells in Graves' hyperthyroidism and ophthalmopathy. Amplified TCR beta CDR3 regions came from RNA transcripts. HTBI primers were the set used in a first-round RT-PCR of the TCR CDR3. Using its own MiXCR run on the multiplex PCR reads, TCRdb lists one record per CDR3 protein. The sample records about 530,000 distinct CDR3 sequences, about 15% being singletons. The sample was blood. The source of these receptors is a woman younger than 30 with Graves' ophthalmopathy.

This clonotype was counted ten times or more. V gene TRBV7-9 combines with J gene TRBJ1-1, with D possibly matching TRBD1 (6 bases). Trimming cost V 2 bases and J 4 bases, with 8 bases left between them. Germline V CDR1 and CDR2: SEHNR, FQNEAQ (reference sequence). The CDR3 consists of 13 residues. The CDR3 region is CASSLNRVTEAFF. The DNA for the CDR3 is TGTGCCAGCAGCTTAAACAGGGTCACTGAAGCTTTCTTT.

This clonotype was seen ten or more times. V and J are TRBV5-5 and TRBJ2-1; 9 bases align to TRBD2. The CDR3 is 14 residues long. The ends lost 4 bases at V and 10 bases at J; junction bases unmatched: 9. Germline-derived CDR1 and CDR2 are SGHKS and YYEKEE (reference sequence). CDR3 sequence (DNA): TGTGCCAGCAGCCCGGAGTATACTAGCGGGGAGCAGTTCTTC. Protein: CASSPEYTSGEQFF.

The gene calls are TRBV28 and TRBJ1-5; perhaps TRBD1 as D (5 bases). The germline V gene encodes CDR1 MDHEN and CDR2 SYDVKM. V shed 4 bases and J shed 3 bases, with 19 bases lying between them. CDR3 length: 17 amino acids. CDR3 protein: CASSSLGGAKNNQPQHF. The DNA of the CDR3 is TGTGCCAGCAGTTCACTTGGCGGGGCGAAAAACAATCAGCCCCAGCATTTT.

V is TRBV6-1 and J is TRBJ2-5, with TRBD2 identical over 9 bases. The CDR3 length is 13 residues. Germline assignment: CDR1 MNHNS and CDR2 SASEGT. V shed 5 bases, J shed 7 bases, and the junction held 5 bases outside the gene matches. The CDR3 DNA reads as TGTGCCAGCAGTTACGGAGCGGGAGGGACCCAGTACTTC. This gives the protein CASSYGAGGTQYF.